These 14 T cell receptor beta chains were sequenced from one sample in a study of blood T cell repertoires in COVID-19. The table came from immunoSEQ multiplex PCR; TCRdb's copy has only in-frame clones and leaves some out. Of about 230,000 clones listed, around 83% are singletons. Material: peripheral blood. The receptors derive from a man in his forties or fifties with active or convalescent COVID-19.

The chain employs TRBV3-1 (or the pseudogene TRBV3-2) and TRBJ2-7; possible D gene TRBD2, 5 bases. The V end was cut by 1 base, the J end by 3 bases, with 10 bases between. This CDR3 comprises 14 residues. In germline, CDR1 is LGHDT, CDR2 YNNKEL (reference sequence). The CDR3 sequence: CASSQGGVFYEQYF. In nucleotides, the CDR3 is TGTGCCAGCAGCCAAGGGGGAGTATTCTACGAGCAGTACTTC.

The chain carries TRBV3-1 (or the pseudogene TRBV3-2) and TRBJ1-3; maybe TRBD1 (6 bases). CDR1 is LGHDT, CDR2 YNNKEL, per germline (reference sequence). CDR3 length: 15 amino acids. V lost 4 bases, J lost 0 bases, and 10 bases lay in between. In DNA, the CDR3 is TGTGCCAGCAGCCTAGGGGGTATCTCTGGAAACACCATATATTTT. Its translation: CASSLGGISGNTIYF.

V is TRBV7-9 and J is TRBJ1-1; D is perhaps TRBD1 (6 bases). Trimming pared 0 bases from V and 4 bases from J, leaving 24 bases between. CDR1 and CDR2 (germline): SEHNR, FQNEAQ (reference sequence). The CDR3 sequence is 19 residues long. Here the CDR3 DNA reads TGTGCCAGCAGCTTAGCAGTTTGGGACATTACTTACCAGGGCACTGAAGCTTTCTTT. Amino acids: CASSLAVWDITYQGTEAFF.

This chain uses TRBV7-8 with TRBJ2-7; no clear D. V was shortened by 4 bases and J by 3 bases, with 10 bases between the two germline ends. CDR1 SGHVS and CDR2 FQNEAQ come from the germline V gene. This CDR3 spans 13 amino acids. DNA for the CDR3: TGTGCCAGCAGCTATTCAGGAAACTACGAGCAGTACTTC. Encoded protein: CASSYSGNYEQYF.

Turning to this clone: Different DNA sequences within this sample yield the same CDR3. V and J are TRBV18 and TRBJ2-7; 9 nucleotides align to TRBD1. J lost 7 bases, V lost 3 bases, and 7 bases had no gene match. The CDR3 is 14 residues long. CDR1 is KGHSH and CDR2 is LQKENI in the germline V gene. The CDR3 here is CASSPNRGPGEQYF. The CDR3 nucleotides read TGTGCCAGCTCACCGAACAGGGGGCCGGGGGAGCAGTACTTC.

This clone has only one observation. The V call is TRBV11-1, the J call TRBJ1-1; no reliable D call. Germline V gives CDR1 SGHAT, CDR2 FQDESV (reference sequence). This CDR3 is built from 13 residues. Trimming shortened V by 5 bases and J by 5 bases, and 12 bases separated the two germline ends. The CDR3 DNA reads as TGTGCCAGCAGCGTCCGGGGAGGGACTGAAGCTTTCTTT. This translates into CASSVRGGTEAFF. Variable domain in full (rest from reference TRBV11-1 and TRBJ1-1): EAEVAQSPRYKITEKSQAVAFWCDPISGHATLYWYRQILGQGPELLVQFQDESVVDDSQLPKDRFSAERLKGVDSTLKIQPAELGDSAMYLCASSVRGGTEAFFGQGTRLTVV.

The V gene is TRBV7-8, the J gene TRBJ2-1; 10 nucleotides agree with TRBD2. The germline gives CDR1 SGHVS, CDR2 FQNEAQ. The ends lost 1 base at V and 3 bases at J; junction bases unmatched: 9. This CDR3 comprises 18 residues. CDR3 loop: CASSLGASGGSNYNEQFF. CDR3 in DNA: TGTGCCAGCAGCTTAGGTGCTAGCGGGGGCTCTAACTACAATGAGCAGTTCTTC.

This clone was counted between two and nine times. This chain links TRBV7-8 with TRBJ1-5; 9 nucleotides match TRBD1. After removal of 1 base from V and 7 bases from J, the junction contained 5 bases not matched to a gene. The CDR3 contains 15 residues. Germline V gene lookup returns CDR1 SGHVS and CDR2 FQNEAQ. The CDR3 DNA follows: TGTGCCAGCAGCTTAGGGGACAGGGTGGGGCAGCCCCAGCATTTT. It specifies CASSLGDRVGQPQHF.

This chain joins TRBV14 and TRBJ2-1; 7 bases align to TRBD1. Germline V gene sequence: CDR1 SGHDN, CDR2 FVKESK. This CDR3 is 15 amino acids long. Trimming took 5 bases from V and 10 from J; bases not matched to a gene: 14. CDR3: CASSFRQGDLNEQFF. DNA for the CDR3: TGTGCCAGCAGCTTTCGACAGGGAGATTTAAACGAGCAGTTCTTC.

This clone was observed a single time. The chain is built from TRBV4-1 and TRBJ1-5, with TRBD1 as a possible D gene (5 bases). CDR3 length: 15 amino acids. Germline assignment: CDR1 MGHRA and CDR2 YSYEKL. The V gene lost 1 base and the J gene lost 4 bases, with 11 bases spanning the gap. The CDR3 nucleotides read TGCGCCAGCAGCCAAGGAGACAGTTTAAATCAGCCCCAGCATTTT. Protein sequence: CASSQGDSLNQPQHF.

V gene TRBV25-1 combines with J gene TRBJ2-2; 9 positions agree with TRBD1. J gave up 1 base and V 5 bases, and 5 bases lay outside the gene matches. Per germline, CDR1 MGHDK and CDR2 SYGVNS. The CDR3 extends over 16 amino acids. The CDR3 sequence: CASSTQGQGNTGELFF. The CDR3 DNA is TGTGCCAGCAGTACCCAGGGACAGGGGAACACCGGGGAGCTGTTTTTT.

The chain combines TRBV28 with TRBJ1-2; 10 nucleotides agree with TRBD1. V trimming: 10 bases; J trimming: 4 bases; junction bases outside the gene matches: 3. The CDR3 sequence is 12 residues long. Germline-derived CDR1 and CDR2 are MDHEN and SYDVKM. Here the CDR3 reads CATWTGGYGYTF. For the CDR3, the DNA is TGTGCCACCTGGACAGGGGGCTATGGCTACACCTTC.

This chain links TRBV5-1 with TRBJ2-3; 11 nucleotides match TRBD2. The CDR3 loop spans 19 amino acids. The germline gives CDR1 SGHRS, CDR2 YFSETQ. The V and J ends lost 4 bases and 2 bases, in that order; junction bases with no gene match: 15. The CDR3 region is CASSPATSGSSPFTDTQYF. CDR3 nucleotides: TGCGCCAGCAGCCCCGCAACTAGCGGGAGCTCTCCCTTCACAGATACGCAGTATTTT.

The genes are TRBV7-9 and TRBJ1-4, with a possible D match to TRBD1 (6 bases). CDR1 is SEHNR and CDR2 is FQNEAQ in the germline V gene (reference sequence). This CDR3 is 15 amino acids long. With 1 base removed from V and 5 bases from J, the gap between germline ends came to 11 bases. CDR3 DNA: TGTGCCAGCAGCTTAGATACAGGGAGAAATGAAAAACTGTTTTTT. It codes for CASSLDTGRNEKLFF.